This passage covers 23 T cell receptor beta chains from one sample sequenced in a study of T cell responses to AZD1222 COVID-19 vaccine (dated by TCRdb to the early 2020s). Taken with the paper, the label for time point translates to: about 28 days (+/-7) after the second vaccine dose. To prepare the library, the immunoSEQ multiplex PCR assay was applied. In its TCRdb copy, this immuneACCESS table keeps in-frame sequences only and misses some clones. Where compared with another copy, unresolved V genes explain less than half of these, and the others have no known cause. The sample records 54,000 or so clones, 70% to 80% of which are singletons. 4.5% to 5% of the sample is taken by the ten largest. The sequenced sample was peripheral blood, obtained 28 days after the second AZD1222 dose. These receptors were collected from an adult who received the AZD1222 COVID-19 vaccine.

The chain combines TRBV5-6 with TRBJ2-4; perhaps D is TRBD1 or TRBD2 (6 bases each). Germline V CDR1 and CDR2: SGHDT, YYEEEE. This CDR3 comprises 18 residues. Trimming took off 0 bases at V and 6 bases at J, with 22 bases between the two ends. CDR3 amino acids: CASSLAVWTAAGINIQYF. In DNA, the CDR3 is TGTGCCAGCAGCTTGGCCGTATGGACAGCCGCGGGGATAAACATTCAGTACTTC.

This clone was seen a few times. The chain has TRBV6-5 and TRBJ1-1; the D is unclear. The germline gives CDR1 MNHEY, CDR2 SVGAGI. The V end lost 4 bases, the J end lost 6 bases, and 12 bases lay between the germline ends. The CDR3 loop spans 13 amino acids. CDR3 DNA sequence: TGTGCCAGCAGTTCCTTGGACGGCCCTGAAGCTTTCTTT. It yields the protein CASSSLDGPEAFF.

The rearrangement joins TRBV5-1 to TRBJ1-1, with D tentatively TRBD1 (6 bases). CDR1 is SGHRS and CDR2 is YFSETQ in the germline V gene. This CDR3 region has 18 residues. Between the trimmed V and J ends, which lost 0 bases and 1 base, there was a span of 19 bases. The CDR3: CASSLAWGQKTGNTEAFF. CDR3 DNA: TGCGCCAGCAGCTTGGCCTGGGGACAAAAAACGGGGAACACTGAAGCTTTCTTT. Full variable domain (remainder filled in from reference TRBV5-1 and TRBJ1-1): KAGVTQTPRYLIKTRGQQVTLSCSPISGHRSVSWYQQTPGQGLQFLFEYFSETQRNKGNFPGRFSGRQFSNSRSEMNVSTLELGDSALYLCASSLAWGQKTGNTEAFFGQGTRLTVV.

J is TRBJ2-5 and V is TRBV28, with TRBD2 matching over 8 bases. Germline lookup yields CDR1 MDHEN and CDR2 SYDVKM. J gave up 0 bases and V 4 bases, and 4 bases lay outside the gene matches. This CDR3 spans 15 amino acids. The CDR3 is CASSSVAGNQETQYF. CDR3 sequence (DNA): TGTGCCAGCAGTTCCGTAGCGGGAAACCAAGAGACCCAGTACTTC. Drawing the rest from reference TRBV28 and TRBJ2-5, the complete variable domain is DVKVTQSSRYLVKRTGEKVFLECVQDMDHENMFWYRQDPGLGLRLIYFSYDVKMKEKGDIPEGYSVSREKKERFSLILESASTNQTSMYLCASSSVAGNQETQYFGPGTRLLVL.

The chain uses TRBV19 and TRBJ1-2; TRBD1 aligns across 7 bases. The CDR3 contains 15 residues. The junction had 10 bases not matched to a gene; V was cut back by 9 bases and J by 0 bases. Germline-derived CDR1 and CDR2 are LNHDA and SQIVND (reference sequence). The DNA for the CDR3 is TGTGCCAGCAAACCGACAGGGAATGCTAACTATGGCTACACCTTC. It encodes CASKPTGNANYGYTF.

This clone came up many times. The V and J genes are TRBV28 and TRBJ1-1, with D possibly TRBD1 on 5 matching bases. Germline V lookup: CDR1 MDHEN, CDR2 SYDVKM. Trimming took 5 bases from V and 0 from J, leaving 13 bases between them. This CDR3 region has 15 residues. The CDR3 reads CASSPLGTMNTEAFF. DNA of the CDR3: TGTGCCAGCAGTCCCCTAGGGACCATGAACACTGAAGCTTTCTTT.

V usage is TRBV24-1 and J usage is TRBJ2-1; no reliable D call. Germline loops: CDR1 KGHDR, CDR2 SFDVKD. The V and J ends lost 4 bases and 0 bases respectively, with 18 bases between them. CDR3 length: 18 residues. This chain's CDR3 is CATSDPDSLASSYNEQFF. In DNA, the CDR3 is TGTGCCACCAGTGACCCCGATTCTCTGGCCAGCTCCTACAATGAGCAGTTCTTC.

This clone was seen more than once but under ten times. J is TRBJ1-2 and V is TRBV7-9; D unresolved. The germline V and J ends were trimmed by 7 bases and 1 base, with 10 bases remaining between them. CDR1 is SEHNR and CDR2 is FQNEAQ in the germline V gene (reference sequence). The CDR3 covers 13 residues. This CDR3 is CASTIISNYGYTF. The CDR3, as DNA: TGTGCCAGCACCATCATCAGTAACTATGGCTACACCTTC.

The chain joins TRBV28 to TRBJ2-3; TRBD2 matches 9 bases. CDR1 and CDR2 (germline): MDHEN, SYDVKM. The junction had 14 bases not matched to a gene; V was cut back by 4 bases and J by 0 bases. This CDR3 has 19 amino acids. CDR3: CASSSRLAGKGTSTDTQYF. The DNA of the CDR3 is TGTGCCAGCAGTTCAAGGCTAGCGGGAAAGGGGACTAGCACAGATACGCAGTATTTT.

The CDR3 loop reads CASSQSGTRVLVEQFF. In nucleotides, the CDR3 is TGTGCCAGCAGCCAATCCGGGACTAGGGTGTTGGTTGAGCAGTTCTTC. The V and J genes are TRBV4-2 and TRBJ2-1, with 8 bases aligning to TRBD2. Germline V gives CDR1 LGHNA, CDR2 YNFKEQ. The CDR3 runs 16 residues. The trim removed 2 bases at V and 9 bases at J, leaving 12 bases unmatched.

V gene TRBV28 combines with J gene TRBJ1-4; D might be TRBD1 (5 bases). Germline-derived CDR1 and CDR2 are MDHEN and SYDVKM. CDR3 size: 14 residues. V was trimmed by 6 bases and J by 1 base, leaving 9 bases between them. CDR3 sequence reads: CASRDTGTNEKLFF. CDR3 bases: TGTGCCAGCAGGGACACTGGAACTAATGAAAAACTGTTTTTT.

V is TRBV7-3 and J is TRBJ2-1; the D gene is possibly TRBD1 (6 bases). CDR1 is SGHTA and CDR2 is FQGTGA in the germline V gene. The length of the CDR3 is 15 residues. The germline V and J ends were trimmed by 4 bases and 5 bases, with 15 bases remaining between them. CDR3 amino acids: CASSSPTDSDNEQFF. The CDR3 DNA sequence: TGTGCCAGCAGCTCACCGACGGACAGCGACAATGAGCAGTTCTTC.

V is TRBV30 and J is TRBJ2-7, with D perhaps being TRBD1 or TRBD2 (6 bases each). Trimming pared 2 bases from V and 5 bases from J, leaving 19 bases between. Per the germline V gene, CDR1 is GTSNPN and CDR2 is SVGIG (reference sequence). The CDR3 contains 15 residues. CDR3 nucleotide sequence: TGTGCCTGGAGTCTCTCAGGGGCGAAGCGGGACGAGCAGTACTTC. It yields the protein CAWSLSGAKRDEQYF.

The rearrangement links TRBV9 to TRBJ2-1, with TRBD1 matching over 10 bases. Germline V gene sequence: CDR1 SGDLS, CDR2 YYNGEE. The CDR3 is 15 amino acids. V was clipped by 5 bases and J by 4 bases; unmatched bases: 6. The CDR3 DNA is TGTGCCAGCAGAGATGTGGACAGGGGGTACAATGAGCAGTTCTTC. Residues: CASRDVDRGYNEQFF.

CDR3 sequence (DNA): TGTGCCAGCACTTCGGGCCCTACTAACTATGGCTACACCTTC. Protein product: CASTSGPTNYGYTF. The chain employs TRBV28 and TRBJ1-2; no clear D gene. Trimming took 7 bases from V and 0 from J, leaving 12 bases between them. The CDR3 runs 14 residues. Germline CDR1 and CDR2: MDHEN and SYDVKM.

V is TRBV5-1 and J is TRBJ2-1; D remains ambiguous. The CDR3 is 15 amino acids. V dropped 0 bases and J dropped 2 bases, with 9 bases sitting between them. Germline-derived CDR1 and CDR2 are SGHRS and YFSETQ. CDR3 nucleotides: TGCGCCAGCAGCTTGGCAGGCTTTCCCTACAATGAGCAGTTCTTC. Amino acids: CASSLAGFPYNEQFF. Using reference TRBV5-1 and TRBJ2-1 for the parts outside the CDR3, the full variable domain is KAGVTQTPRYLIKTRGQQVTLSCSPISGHRSVSWYQQTPGQGLQFLFEYFSETQRNKGNFPGRFSGRQFSNSRSEMNVSTLELGDSALYLCASSLAGFPYNEQFFGPGTRLTVL.

This sequence joins TRBV10-1 and TRBJ1-4; D uncertain. V shed 6 bases and J shed 0 bases, with 8 bases lying between them. In germline, CDR1 is WNHNN, CDR2 SYGVQD (reference sequence). CDR3 length: 14 residues. Here the CDR3 reads CASSDGTTNEKLFF. The CDR3 coding sequence is TGCGCCAGCAGCGACGGGACAACTAATGAAAAACTGTTTTTT.

There are a few counts of this clone. This rearrangement joins TRBV18 to TRBJ2-7; the match to TRBD1 covers 8 bases. The CDR3 covers 15 residues. Germline V gives CDR1 KGHSH, CDR2 LQKENI. Germline trimming cut 6 bases from V and 5 bases from J; bases unmatched to any gene: 12. CDR3 region: CASSPIIRGPNEQYF. The DNA for the CDR3 is TGTGCCAGCTCCCCGATCATCAGGGGGCCCAACGAGCAGTACTTC.

This rearrangement joins TRBV10-3 to TRBJ2-7, with unresolved D. Trimming stripped 0 bases from V and 7 bases from J, with 10 bases between. The CDR3 extends over 13 amino acids. Germline V gene lookup returns CDR1 ENHRY and CDR2 SYGVKD. DNA of the CDR3: TGTGCCATCAGTGAGTCCACCCTCCGAGAGCAGTACTTC. It yields the protein CAISESTLREQYF.

This clone was observed once. This chain links TRBV6-6 with TRBJ1-3, with D perhaps matching TRBD1 (6 bases). V was cut by 5 bases and J by 5 bases, with 19 bases left in between. Per the germline V gene, CDR1 is MNHNY and CDR2 is SVGAGI (reference sequence). CDR3 length: 16 residues. The chain's CDR3 is CASSRILQGNRNTIYF. CDR3 bases: TGTGCCAGCAGTCGTATACTACAGGGTAACAGAAACACCATATATTTT.

The V gene is TRBV6-2 or TRBV6-3, the J gene TRBJ2-4; 8 nucleotides align to TRBD1. The CDR3 runs to 17 residues. Germline assignment: CDR1 MNHEY and CDR2 SVGEGT. The V segment lost 5 bases and the J segment 3 bases; nucleotides outside the gene matches: 12. The CDR3 DNA sequence: TGTGCCAGCAGTCAGAGAACAGGGGGTATAGGCAAAAACATTCAGTACTTC. It is translated as CASSQRTGGIGKNIQYF.

The V and J genes are TRBV6-4 and TRBJ2-7; D possibly corresponds to TRBD1 (5 bases). From germline, CDR1 is MRHNA and CDR2 SNTAGT. V was clipped by 11 bases and J by 2 bases, with 19 bases between them. The CDR3 is 14 amino acids. This CDR3 reads CAPVCCPGTYEQYV. In DNA, the CDR3 is TGTGCCCCCGTGTGTTGCCCAGGGACCTACGAGCAGTACGTC.

This chain links TRBV6-1 with TRBJ1-4, with no clear D. Germline-derived CDR1 and CDR2 are MNHNS and SASEGT. V lost 3 bases and J 6 bases, leaving 8 bases between the germline ends. This CDR3 has 13 residues. The CDR3 loop is CASSDLSYEKLFF. CDR3 DNA sequence: TGTGCCAGCAGTGACCTCTCTTATGAAAAACTGTTTTTT.